Following are 9 T cell receptor beta chains from one sample sequenced in a study of blood T cell repertoires in COVID-19 (dated by TCRdb to the early 2020s). The library relied on the immunoSEQ multiplex PCR assay. TCRdb's version of the immuneACCESS table is confined to in-frame rearrangements and falls short of the full clone set. An unresolved V gene accounts for under half of the shortfall where checked; the remainder is of unknown origin. This sample gives 45,000 to 65,000 clones in total; around 89% of them show up just once. Over 15% of the sample rests with the top ten. Sequenced input: peripheral blood. The receptors derive from a human donor in a cohort sampled during active COVID-19.

V and J are TRBV11-1 and TRBJ1-1; unclear D gene. In germline, CDR1 is SGHAT, CDR2 FQDESV (reference sequence). The CDR3 is 14 amino acids. V shed 2 bases and J shed 3 bases, with 10 bases lying between them. DNA of the CDR3: TGTGCCAGCAGCTTACAGACATGGGACACTGAAGCTTTCTTT. This encodes CASSLQTWDTEAFF.

The V and J genes are TRBV7-2 and TRBJ2-3; 8 positions match TRBD1. The germline V gene has CDR1 SGHTA and CDR2 FQGNSA. The CDR3 runs 16 residues. The ends lost 0 bases at V and 4 bases at J; junction bases unmatched: 6. In DNA, the CDR3 is TGTGCCAGCAGCTTAGCGCTGCAGGGGGCCCCAGATACGCAGTATTTT. Amino acids: CASSLALQGAPDTQYF.

V and J are TRBV9 and TRBJ2-1, with D tentatively TRBD2 (5 bases). Germline-derived CDR1 and CDR2 are SGDLS and YYNGEE. The CDR3 runs 15 residues. Trimming stripped 4 bases from V and 4 bases from J, with 15 bases between. CDR3 in amino acids: CASSPQAEYYNEQFF. CDR3 DNA sequence: TGTGCCAGCAGCCCCCAAGCGGAGTATTACAATGAGCAGTTCTTC.

Only a few counts were recorded for this clone. CDR3 sequence (DNA): TGTGCCACCGGACTGGTCTACGAGCAGTACTTC. This gives the protein CATGLVYEQYF. The V call is TRBV2, the J call TRBJ2-7; D might be TRBD2 (5 bases). This CDR3 region has 11 residues. Trimming removed 10 bases from V and 3 bases from J, with 10 bases in between. CDR1 is SNHLY and CDR2 is FYNNEI in the germline V gene.

This clone has just one count. V gene TRBV4-2 combines with J gene TRBJ2-7, with D maybe TRBD1 (6 bases). The V end lost 0 bases, the J end lost 2 bases, and 11 bases lay between the germline ends. Germline values: CDR1 LGHNA, CDR2 YNFKEQ. The CDR3 spans 15 residues. The DNA of the CDR3 is TGTGCCAGCAGCCAAGAAGTACAGGGCCCCTACGAGCAGTACTTC. Translation gives CASSQEVQGPYEQYF.

The V and J genes are TRBV6-6 and TRBJ2-2; 7 bases match TRBD1. CDR1 is MNHNY and CDR2 is SVGAGI in the germline V gene (reference sequence). V was pared by 6 bases and J by 2 bases, with 6 bases of the junction left unmatched. This CDR3 spans 15 amino acids. The CDR3 DNA is TGTGCCAGCAGCCCGGACAGGTTTAACACCGGGGAGCTGTTTTTT. Protein: CASSPDRFNTGELFF.

This clone was seen once. V gene TRBV6-6 combines with J gene TRBJ2-7, with 7 bases aligning to TRBD1. Trimming at V came to 5 bases and at J to 1 base, leaving 8 bases not matched to a gene. The CDR3 is 15 residues long. CDR1 is MNHNY and CDR2 is SVGAGI in the germline V gene (reference sequence). The CDR3 bases are TGTGCCAGCAGTGGCCGGACAGGCGATTCCTACGAGCAGTACTTC. It codes for CASSGRTGDSYEQYF.

V gene TRBV3-1 (or the pseudogene TRBV3-2) combines with J gene TRBJ2-1; TRBD1 aligns across 10 bases. Germline V gene lookup returns CDR1 LGHDT and CDR2 YNNKEL (reference sequence). The CDR3 has 17 amino acids. V was pared by 4 bases and J by 4 bases, with 10 bases of the junction left unmatched. CDR3 region: CASSRRTGTGVYNEQFF. DNA for the CDR3: TGTGCCAGCAGCCGAAGGACCGGGACAGGGGTATACAATGAGCAGTTCTTC.

The chain employs TRBV29-1 and TRBJ1-2; 12 nucleotides align to TRBD1. The CDR3 has 12 amino acids. Germline V gene lookup returns CDR1 SQVTM and CDR2 ANQGSEA. J gave up 6 bases and V 6 bases, and 2 bases lay outside the gene matches. The CDR3 reads CSVGQGADGYTF. CDR3 DNA sequence: TGCAGCGTGGGACAGGGGGCGGATGGCTACACCTTC.